This TCR beta chain was sequenced in a study of OX40 agonist ivuxolimab in advanced cancers. The CDR3 loop spans 15 amino acids. Germline V lookup: CDR1 MNHEY, CDR2 SVGAGI. V lost 5 bases to trimming and J lost 6 bases; unmatched junction nucleotides: 11. In regard to this clone: Its specificity is not known.

General observations from the study: The study did not work out the antigen specificity of the expanded peripheral T cells.

TCRdb's copy holds only in-frame clones and misses some; the assay was immunoSEQ multiplex PCR. The table includes about 67,000 clones, roughly 84% detected once. The J gene is TRBJ2-7, the V gene TRBV6-5, with 9 bases aligning to TRBD1. This sequence originates from an adult with an advanced solid tumor such as melanoma, head and neck, liver or kidney cancer. The sample consisted of CD4+ or CD8+ T cells sorted from blood, taken in a trial of the OX40 agonist ivuxolimab. CDR3 DNA: TGTGCCAGCAGTACCTATAGGACAGGGGTTGCCGAGCAGTACTTC. Protein: CASSTYRTGVAEQYF.